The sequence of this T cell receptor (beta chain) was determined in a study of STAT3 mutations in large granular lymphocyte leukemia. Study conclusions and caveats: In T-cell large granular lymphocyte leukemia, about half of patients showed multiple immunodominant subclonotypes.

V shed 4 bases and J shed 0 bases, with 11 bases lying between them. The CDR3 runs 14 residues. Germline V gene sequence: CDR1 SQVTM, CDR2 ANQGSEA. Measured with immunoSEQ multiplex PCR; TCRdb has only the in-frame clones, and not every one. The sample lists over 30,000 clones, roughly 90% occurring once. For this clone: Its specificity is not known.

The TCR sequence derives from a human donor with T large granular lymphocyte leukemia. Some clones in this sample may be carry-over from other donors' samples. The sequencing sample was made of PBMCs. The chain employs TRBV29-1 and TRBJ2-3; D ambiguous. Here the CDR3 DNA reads TGCAGCGTTGGGAAGCTGGGAAGCACAGATACGCAGTATTTT. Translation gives CSVGKLGSTDTQYF.